This is a list of T cell receptor beta chains from one sample in a study of Ad26.COV2.S vaccination and SARS-CoV-2 variants. The protocol was immunoSEQ multiplex PCR, while the TCRdb copy is restricted to in-frame clones and leaves out a portion. This sample has around 450,000 clones, with 90% found just once. Sequencing used peripheral blood, obtained in a trial of Ad26.COV2.S vaccine versus placebo. These receptors all come from a person aged 18-60 years who received the Ad26.COV2.S COVID-19 vaccine or a placebo. Both conserved end residues are part of each CDR3.

CASSLRQGYSPLHF	TRBV7-2	TRBJ1-6	14
CASSQVDCRTNTGELFF	TRBV3-1/TRBV3-2	TRBJ2-2	17
CASSSGTDTQYF	TRBV28	TRBJ2-3	12
CASSLGSGNYEQYF	TRBV5-1	TRBJ2-7	14
CASSRPGNHQPQHF	TRBV7-8	TRBJ1-5	14
CASSRDGLSGNTIYF	TRBV19	TRBJ1-3	15
CASSKTLGGGGNEQYF	TRBV3-1/TRBV3-2	TRBJ2-7	16
CASSEALGRVEVLEQYF	TRBV2	TRBJ2-7	17
CASSLASRRGEKLFF	TRBV7-6	TRBJ1-4	15
CASSFSGPTDTQYF	TRBV11-2	TRBJ2-3	14
CASSLTGPSTQYF	TRBV5-1	TRBJ2-3	13
CASSLVRLAPPDTQYF	TRBV11-2	TRBJ2-3	16
CASSKLTGGDEQFF	TRBV7-2	TRBJ2-1	14
CATSDPSGEVYNEQFF	TRBV24-1	TRBJ2-1	16
CASSTTLNSYEQYF	TRBV13	TRBJ2-7	14
CASSSLQGIQDGYTF	TRBV5-5	TRBJ1-2	15
CASGDPPGGPETQYF	TRBV2	TRBJ2-5	15
CASSINRGRGETQYF	TRBV19	TRBJ2-5	15
CASSLNQGLGEKLFF	TRBV28	TRBJ1-4	15
CASSLRPRVYEQYF	TRBV28	TRBJ2-7	14
CASSLAGGRAYEQFF	TRBV11-3	TRBJ2-1	15
CASSATPSYEQYF	TRBV28	TRBJ2-7	13
CATYYRGVRETQYF	TRBV28	TRBJ2-5	14
CASSIRLAGNYEQYF	TRBV19	TRBJ2-7	15
CASGLVFEQYF	TRBV27	TRBJ2-7	11
CASSQEGGSSYNEQFF	TRBV4-2	TRBJ2-1	16
CASSQAWRVSAGELFF	TRBV3-1/TRBV3-2	TRBJ2-2	16
CASSSALFPMNTEAFF	TRBV28	TRBJ1-1	16
CAISESTRIEAFF	TRBV10-3	TRBJ1-1	13
CASKTGNYGYTF	TRBV19	TRBJ1-2	12
CATSDLNRGPATELFF	TRBV24-1	TRBJ2-2	16
CASSLWGREDTEAFF	TRBV27	TRBJ1-1	15
CASSFGGQTTDTQYF	TRBV5-1	TRBJ2-3	15
CASSVGRGSYNEQFF	TRBV9	TRBJ2-1	15
CASSYPLAGVFWDEQYF	TRBV6-2/TRBV6-3	TRBJ2-7	17
CASSTLRTVNQPQHF	TRBV28	TRBJ1-5	15
CASSLAGTPNTEAFF	TRBV7-2	TRBJ1-1	15
CASSPQARGETQYF	TRBV18	TRBJ2-5	14
CASSLTGNTEAFF	TRBV7-9	TRBJ1-1	13
CASSPEGTPRLHTQYF	TRBV7-8	TRBJ2-3	16
CSVLGMSTDTQYF	TRBV29-1	TRBJ2-3	13
CASSLSPRDKYNLHF	TRBV7-2	TRBJ1-6	15
CASSQGGGRGAYEQYF	TRBV4-1	TRBJ2-7	16
CASSQINEQFF	TRBV28	TRBJ2-1	11
CASSYSPSYEQYF	TRBV6-2/TRBV6-3	TRBJ2-7	13
CASSPAGSTDTQYF	TRBV18	TRBJ2-3	14
CASRSVRGPAGVDTQYF	TRBV7-8	TRBJ2-3	17
CASSLRAGGTGELFF	TRBV7-6	TRBJ2-2	15
CASSFEDTQYF	TRBV7-2	TRBJ2-3	11
CASSYTRTVSYEQYF	TRBV6-2/TRBV6-3	TRBJ2-7	15
CASSYSGGFGTEAFF	TRBV6-6	TRBJ1-1	15
CASSQPLASNEQFF	TRBV3-1/TRBV3-2	TRBJ2-1	14
CAIAGIGTSATGELFF	TRBV10-3	TRBJ2-2	16
CASSLDRKETQYF	TRBV7-8	TRBJ2-5	13
CASSLSWDSSYEQYF	TRBV27	TRBJ2-7	15
CASSYGTPSTDTQYF	TRBV11-2	TRBJ2-3	15
CASSQEPYYEQYF	TRBV3-1/TRBV3-2	TRBJ2-7	13
CASSSDRGGIYEQYF	TRBV2	TRBJ2-7	15